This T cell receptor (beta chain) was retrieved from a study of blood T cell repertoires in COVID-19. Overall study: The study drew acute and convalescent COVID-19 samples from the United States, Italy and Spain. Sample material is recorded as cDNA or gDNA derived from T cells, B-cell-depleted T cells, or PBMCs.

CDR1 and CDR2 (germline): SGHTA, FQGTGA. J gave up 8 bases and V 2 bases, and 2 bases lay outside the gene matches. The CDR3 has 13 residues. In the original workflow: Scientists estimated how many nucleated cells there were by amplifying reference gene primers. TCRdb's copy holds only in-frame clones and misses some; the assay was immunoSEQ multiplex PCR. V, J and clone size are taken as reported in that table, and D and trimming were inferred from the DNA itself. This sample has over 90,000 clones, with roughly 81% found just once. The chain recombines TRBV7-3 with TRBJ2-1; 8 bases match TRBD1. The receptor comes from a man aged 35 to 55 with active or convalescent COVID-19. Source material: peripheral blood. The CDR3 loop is CASSLLGQDEQFF. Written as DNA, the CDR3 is TGTGCCAGCAGCTTACTGGGACAGGATGAGCAGTTCTTC.